Below are 24 T cell receptor beta chains sequenced from a single sample in a study of patients and donors after allogeneic stem cell transplantation. TCRdb reprocessed the RT-PCR reads with MiXCR, giving one entry per CDR3 protein. This sample has around 150,000 distinct CDR3 sequences, with roughly 30% found just once. The sequenced sample consisted of blood, either unsorted or a sorted T cell fraction (not recorded which). Every receptor here comes from a human donor who was either an allogeneic HSCT recipient or a stem cell or donor lymphocyte infusion donor (not recorded which). It is not recorded whose cells these are; they may come from a transplant donor.

In this sample, this clonotype turned up a few times. The chain couples TRBV20-1 to TRBJ2-7, with 10 bases lining up with TRBD2. This CDR3 is built from 14 residues. J lost 0 bases, V lost 5 bases, and 4 bases had no gene match. Germline CDR1 is DFQATT and CDR2 is SNEGSKA (reference sequence). This CDR3 is CSAYSGRLSYEQYF. DNA of the CDR3: TGCAGTGCTTATAGCGGGAGGCTCTCCTACGAGCAGTACTTC.

V is TRBV12-3 or TRBV12-4 and J is TRBJ2-1, with TRBD2 matching 7 bases. This CDR3 has 15 residues. Losses at the gene ends were 6 bases for V and 4 bases for J; bases not matched to a gene: 9. CDR3: CASSPLATVYNEQFF. DNA for the CDR3: TGTGCCAGCAGCCCACTAGCGACCGTTTACAATGAGCAGTTCTTC.

The chain combines TRBV25-1 with TRBJ2-1; 7 nucleotides match TRBD2. V lost 2 bases to trimming and J lost 4 bases; unmatched junction nucleotides: 8. The CDR3 covers 16 residues. Germline V lookup: CDR1 MGHDK, CDR2 SYGVNS. CDR3 amino acids: CASSETPSGTYNEQFF. CDR3 DNA: TGTGCCAGCAGTGAAACCCCTAGCGGCACTTACAATGAGCAGTTCTTC.

This clonotype was counted between two and nine times. The genes are TRBV28 and TRBJ2-1; D is unresolved. V was trimmed by 6 bases and J by 2 bases, leaving 17 bases between them. CDR1 and CDR2 from the germline V gene are MDHEN and SYDVKM. The CDR3 length is 16 residues. CDR3 nucleotides: TGTGCCAGCAGACCCCTCGAGGAATCGACCTACAATGAGCAGTTCTTC. Encoded protein: CASRPLEESTYNEQFF. The full variable domain, rest sourced from reference TRBV28 and TRBJ2-1, is DVKVTQSSRYLVKRTGEKVFLECVQDMDHENMFWYRQDPGLGLRLIYFSYDVKMKEKGDIPEGYSVSREKKERFSLILESASTNQTSMYLCASRPLEESTYNEQFFGPGTRLTVL.

The CDR3 DNA follows: TGTGCCAGCAGCTTAGGCATGGCTAGCGGGAGCAAAAGAGAGACCCAGTACTTC. Translated, it gives CASSLGMASGSKRETQYF. The V gene is TRBV7-9, the J gene TRBJ2-5, with TRBD2 matching 10 bases. Germline CDR1 reads SEHNR; CDR2 reads FQNEAQ (reference sequence). Losses at the gene ends were 1 base for V and 4 bases for J; bases not matched to a gene: 12. This CDR3 comprises 18 residues.

This clonotype was seen a few times. The J gene is TRBJ1-1, the V gene TRBV5-1; TRBD1 is a possible D gene (5 bases). The germline gives CDR1 SGHRS, CDR2 YFSETQ. The CDR3 consists of 14 residues. Trimming took off 3 bases at V and 5 bases at J, with 14 bases between the two ends. The CDR3 coding sequence is TGCGCCAGCAGCTCCCCGTTTTCAGGGACTGAAGCTTTCTTT. This gives the protein CASSSPFSGTEAFF.

The chain links TRBV25-1 to TRBJ2-2; D not resolved. V gave up 1 base and J gave up 2 bases, with 14 bases separating them. Germline V CDR1 and CDR2: MGHDK, SYGVNS. The CDR3 loop spans 17 amino acids. In nucleotides, the CDR3 is TGTGCCAGCAGTGAATTCTTTAGGAGTGATAACACCGGGGAGCTGTTTTTT. Translation: CASSEFFRSDNTGELFF.

Remarks on this clonotype: No conserved phenylalanine or tryptophan is present at the end of the CDR3, so a read error is the likely explanation. The rearrangement links TRBV30 to TRBJ1-2; D unresolved. The germline gives CDR1 GTSNPN, CDR2 SVGIG (reference sequence). The CDR3 is made up of 16 amino acids. Trimming took 4 bases from V and 4 from J, leaving 22 bases between them. CDR3 loop: CAWTKPQYLSAYGYTS. CDR3 nucleotide sequence: TGTGCCTGGACCAAACCCCAGTACTTGTCAGCCTATGGCTACACCTCC.

This sequence joins TRBV29-1 and TRBJ2-3, with 8 bases lining up with TRBD1. The CDR3 has 13 amino acids. The V gene end was trimmed by 8 bases and the J gene end by 4 bases; junction bases not matched to a gene: 8. Germline assignment: CDR1 SQVTM and CDR2 ANQGSEA. This CDR3 reads CSPTGDVSDTQYF. The CDR3 DNA reads as TGCAGCCCGACAGGGGATGTCTCAGATACGCAGTATTTT.

Many counts were recorded for this clonotype. The V gene is TRBV25-1, the J gene TRBJ1-2; perhaps TRBD1 as D (6 bases). Trimming pared 6 bases from V and 4 bases from J, leaving 6 bases between. Germline V gene data show CDR1 as MGHDK and CDR2 as SYGVNS. This CDR3 is built from 11 residues. CDR3 DNA sequence: TGTGCCAGCAGCAGGGGCTATGGCTACACCTTC. Its translation: CASSRGYGYTF.

This clonotype occurred many times. The chain links TRBV6-2 or TRBV6-3 to TRBJ1-1; unclear D gene. The germline V gene encodes CDR1 MNHEY and CDR2 SVGEGT. The CDR3 sequence is 12 residues long. The germline V and J ends were trimmed by 0 bases and 10 bases, with 9 bases remaining between them. CDR3 sequence (DNA): TGTGCCAGCAGTTACTCGTCCTTTCGAGCTTTCTTT. This encodes CASSYSSFRAFF.

The rearrangement joins TRBV27 to TRBJ2-7; TRBD1 matches at 7 bases. The V and J ends lost 4 bases and 1 base, in that order; junction bases with no gene match: 10. The CDR3 sequence is 16 residues long. Germline assignment: CDR1 MNHEY and CDR2 SMNVEV (reference sequence). The CDR3 region is CASSSDRLAHSYEQYF. The CDR3 nucleotides are TGTGCCAGCAGTTCGGACAGGCTTGCTCATTCCTACGAGCAGTACTTC.

The table lists this clonotype with a few counts. The DNA of the CDR3 is TGTGCCAGCAGCTTCCCCCATAACAATGAGCAGTTCTTC. Encoded protein: CASSFPHNNEQFF. The chain uses TRBV7-9 and TRBJ2-1; D remains ambiguous. The length of the CDR3 is 13 residues. Germline V gene data show CDR1 as SEHNR and CDR2 as FQNEAQ (reference sequence). V was cut by 3 bases and J by 5 bases, with 8 bases left in between.

In its sample, this clonotype was seen a few times. This chain joins TRBV20-1 and TRBJ1-1, with D perhaps matching TRBD1 (6 bases). V dropped 4 bases and J dropped 2 bases, with 14 bases sitting between them. The CDR3 is 14 amino acids. Per germline, CDR1 DFQATT and CDR2 SNEGSKA (reference sequence). CDR3 sequence reads: CSAIPGQLNTEAFF. The DNA for the CDR3 is TGCAGTGCTATACCGGGACAACTAAACACTGAAGCTTTCTTT.

This chain connects TRBV9 to TRBJ2-2; no definite D call. The V end was cut by 2 bases, the J end by 1 base, with 3 bases between. Germline assignment: CDR1 SGDLS and CDR2 YYNGEE. The CDR3 is 13 residues long. The CDR3 sequence: CASSVGNTGELFF. The CDR3 nucleotides are TGTGCCAGCAGCGTGGGGAACACCGGGGAGCTGTTTTTT.

The rearrangement links TRBV27 to TRBJ1-5; no firm D call. Germline values: CDR1 MNHEY, CDR2 SMNVEV (reference sequence). V was pared by 0 bases and J by 9 bases, with 12 bases between. The CDR3 length is 14 residues. The CDR3 loop is CASSLSGPYRPQHF. The CDR3 region has the DNA TGTGCCAGCAGTTTATCGGGTCCCTATCGGCCCCAGCATTTT.

This clonotype has just a few counts. The rearrangement joins TRBV4-3 to TRBJ2-5; D possibly corresponds to TRBD2 (5 bases). This CDR3 is 13 amino acids long. CDR1 and CDR2 (germline): LGHNA, YSLEER. The V gene lost 3 bases and the J gene lost 5 bases, with 10 bases spanning the gap. The CDR3 coding sequence is TGCGCCAGCAGCCATCGGACGGGGGAGACCCAGTACTTC. Its translation is CASSHRTGETQYF.

CDR3 loop: CASSYSVNKEKLFF. CDR3 DNA sequence: TGTGCCAGCAGTTATTCAGTGAATAAGGAAAAACTGTTTTTT. The chain carries TRBV6-9 and TRBJ1-4, with no clear D. CDR3 size: 14 residues. The germline V and J ends were trimmed by 0 bases and 8 bases, with 10 bases remaining between them. The germline V gene has CDR1 MNHGY and CDR2 SVAAGI.

This clonotype was counted between two and nine times. This chain uses TRBV20-1 with TRBJ2-7; D perhaps matches TRBD2 (6 bases). The germline gives CDR1 DFQATT, CDR2 SNEGSKA (reference sequence). The length of the CDR3 is 12 residues. V lost 3 bases to trimming and J lost 3 bases, with 9 bases between them. This CDR3 reads CSASRGGYEQYF. The CDR3 DNA reads as TGCAGTGCTAGCCGGGGAGGCTACGAGCAGTACTTC.

This sequence joins TRBV10-3 and TRBJ2-3; D is uncertain. This CDR3 spans 14 amino acids. Germline CDR1 ENHRY, CDR2 SYGVKD. V was shortened by 6 bases and J by 2 bases, with 12 bases between the two germline ends. Here the CDR3 reads CAIRGDLLTDTQYF. The CDR3 coding sequence is TGTGCCATCAGAGGAGACCTCCTCACAGATACGCAGTATTTT.

The chain has TRBV24-1 and TRBJ2-2; D not certain. There are 12 residues in the CDR3. Trimming pared 4 bases from V and 2 bases from J, leaving 1 base between. CDR1 KGHDR and CDR2 SFDVKD come from the germline V gene. CDR3 region: CATSENTGELFF. The CDR3 region has the DNA TGTGCCACCAGTGAAAACACCGGGGAGCTGTTTTTT.

V usage is TRBV15 and J usage is TRBJ1-2; TRBD1 is a possible D gene (5 bases). V gave up 0 bases and J gave up 8 bases, with 13 bases separating them. This CDR3 is 14 amino acids long. CDR1 and CDR2 from the germline V gene are LNHNV and YYDKDF (reference sequence). CDR3 protein: CATSREPGVGGYTF. In nucleotides, the CDR3 is TGTGCCACCAGCAGAGAACCGGGGGTGGGAGGCTACACCTTC.

The chain links TRBV24-1 to TRBJ2-1, with D possibly matching TRBD1 (5 bases). The CDR3 contains 13 residues. The V gene's germline CDR1 is KGHDR and CDR2 SFDVKD. V was pared by 4 bases and J by 5 bases, with 8 bases between. CDR3 loop: CATSDGHHNEQFF. Written as DNA, the CDR3 is TGTGCCACCAGTGACGGACACCACAATGAGCAGTTCTTC.

The CDR3, as DNA: TGCAGTGCTAGAGATTCTAGCGAGGATTTTAGGGACAATGAGCAGTTCTTC. Translated: CSARDSSEDFRDNEQFF. This chain connects TRBV20-1 to TRBJ2-1, with a tentative D call TRBD2 (6 bases). The CDR3 extends over 17 amino acids. V was pared by 0 bases and J by 5 bases, with 20 bases between. Germline-derived CDR1 and CDR2 are DFQATT and SNEGSKA (reference sequence).